The T cell receptor beta chain under discussion was sequenced for a study of cytomegalovirus exposure and HLA in healthy donors. Each donor was nominally healthy when sampled (though unrecorded immune exposures were likely). With regard to this clone: Its specificity is unknown.

The PCR employed 60 Vbeta primers together with 13 Jbeta primers. Sequencing was performed with immunoSEQ multiplex PCR; in TCRdb, only in-frame clones are kept and a portion is missing. The sample shows under 200,000 clones, 77% of them seen only once. General study results and limits: Later analysis associated a missense DCLRE1C variant with TCR beta V- and J-gene trimming. An analysis was carried out later, and it reportedly showed fewer N-insertions in an Asian-associated ancestry cluster than the approximately 610-donor mean. Later analysis suggested most CMV-associated TCR beta chains were HLA-restricted.

Germline assignment: CDR1 SGHRS and CDR2 YFSETQ. The CDR3 contains 15 residues. V lost 4 bases and J lost 4, with 17 bases in between. V usage is TRBV5-1 and J usage is TRBJ1-1; D is uncertain. The TCR sequence derives from a woman in her twenties or thirties in good health and CMV-seronegative. Sequencing input: PBMCs. CDR3 DNA sequence: TGCGCCAGCAGCCAGCGAGGAGGGAGGCTCACTGAAGCTTTCTTT. Amino acids: CASSQRGGRLTEAFF.